The 25 T cell receptor beta chains below were found in one sample sequenced in a study of blood T cell repertoires in COVID-19. The table came from immunoSEQ multiplex PCR; TCRdb's copy has only in-frame clones and leaves some out. The data show about 180,000 clones, around 87% seen once. Sequencing was performed on peripheral blood. The source of these receptors is a man aged 60 to 75 with COVID-19, enrolled during active disease.

The rearrangement joins TRBV9 to TRBJ1-1, with TRBD1 matching over 7 bases. CDR3 length: 14 residues. After removal of 2 bases from V and 2 bases from J, the junction contained 3 bases not matched to a gene. CDR1 and CDR2 (germline): SGDLS, YYNGEE. The CDR3 is CASSVGTVNTEAFF. CDR3 in DNA: TGTGCCAGCAGCGTTGGGACAGTCAACACTGAAGCTTTCTTT.

J is TRBJ1-2 and V is TRBV5-1, with 12 positions matching TRBD1. The CDR3 runs to 15 residues. Germline V gene lookup returns CDR1 SGHRS and CDR2 YFSETQ. Germline trimming cut 1 base from V and 7 bases from J; bases unmatched to any gene: 5. The CDR3 protein is CASSLWGQGALGYTF. CDR3 sequence (DNA): TGCGCCAGCAGCTTGTGGGGACAGGGGGCTCTTGGCTACACCTTC.

The V gene is TRBV12-5, the J gene TRBJ1-2, with D possibly being TRBD1 (6 bases). V was cut by 5 bases and J by 8 bases, with 15 bases left in between. Germline V CDR1 and CDR2: LGHNT, FRNRAP. The CDR3 runs 13 residues. The CDR3 protein is CASGQQGMNGYTF. Here the CDR3 DNA reads TGTGCTAGTGGTCAACAGGGTATGAACGGCTACACCTTC.

The chain recombines TRBV7-9 with TRBJ2-2; 8 bases match TRBD1. Germline lookup yields CDR1 SEHNR and CDR2 FQNEAQ (reference sequence). The CDR3 has 16 residues. V shed 3 bases, J shed 6 bases, and the junction held 9 bases outside the gene matches. The CDR3 here is CASSLEGRGLSGELFF. DNA for the CDR3: TGTGCCAGCAGCTTGGAAGGCAGGGGGCTTTCCGGGGAGCTGTTTTTT.

This clone was observed a single time. This chain joins TRBV20-1 and TRBJ2-3; 10 bases match TRBD2. CDR1 is DFQATT and CDR2 is SNEGSKA in the germline V gene (reference sequence). This CDR3 is built from 16 residues. J gave up 1 base and V 3 bases, and 7 bases lay outside the gene matches. CDR3 DNA: TGCAGTGCTAGTGGGGAGCGGGGGGGCGGCACAGATACGCAGTATTTT. Translation: CSASGERGGGTDTQYF.

This CDR3 is CASTGGFLSGELFF. The CDR3 coding sequence is TGTGCCTCGACAGGGGGCTTTCTCTCCGGGGAGCTGTTTTTT. The chain joins TRBV6-5 to TRBJ2-2, with 10 bases lining up with TRBD1. Germline V lookup: CDR1 MNHEY, CDR2 SVGAGI. J was trimmed by 6 bases and V by 11 bases; bases with no gene match: 9. The CDR3 has 14 amino acids.

V and J are TRBV2 and TRBJ1-2; 9 nucleotides line up with TRBD1. This CDR3 has 15 amino acids. V dropped 7 bases and J dropped 4; count of bases not matched to a gene: 10. Germline V CDR1 and CDR2: SNHLY, FYNNEI. The CDR3 reads CASIGTGSLGYGYTF. The CDR3 DNA sequence: TGTGCCAGCATTGGGACAGGGTCCCTTGGCTATGGCTACACCTTC.

The rearrangement joins TRBV29-1 to TRBJ1-1; TRBD1 aligns across 9 bases. Germline-derived CDR1 and CDR2 are SQVTM and ANQGSEA. This CDR3 is 12 amino acids long. V dropped 7 bases and J dropped 4; count of bases not matched to a gene: 4. In nucleotides, the CDR3 is TGCAGCGGCGAACAGGGGGCCACTGAAGCTTTCTTT. This gives the protein CSGEQGATEAFF.

Notes on this clone: In the same sample, other DNA sequences code for this CDR3. The gene calls are TRBV19 and TRBJ2-7, with TRBD2 matching 8 bases. Germline lookup yields CDR1 LNHDA and CDR2 SQIVND (reference sequence). The V gene end was trimmed by 5 bases and the J gene end by 3 bases; junction bases not matched to a gene: 6. CDR3 length: 14 amino acids. The CDR3 sequence is CASSFRGGVYEQYF. The CDR3 DNA reads TGTGCCAGTAGTTTCCGGGGGGGAGTCTACGAGCAGTACTTC.

CDR3 DNA: TGTGCCACCAGTGATTCCGGCCACGACCGGGTCGACAATGAGCAGTTCTTC. Translation: CATSDSGHDRVDNEQFF. The chain links TRBV24-1 to TRBJ2-1, with D hard to call. CDR1 and CDR2 (germline): KGHDR, SFDVKD. Trimming cost V 2 bases and J 5 bases, with 18 bases left between them. The CDR3 is 17 residues long.

The rearrangement links TRBV19 to TRBJ1-1; D unclear. Germline V gene data show CDR1 as LNHDA and CDR2 as SQIVND (reference sequence). This CDR3 contains 14 residues. The V and J ends lost 5 bases and 2 bases respectively, with 12 bases between them. The CDR3 is CASSVSTENTEAFF. CDR3 coding DNA: TGTGCCAGTAGTGTATCTACAGAAAACACTGAAGCTTTCTTT.

DNA of the CDR3: TGTGCCAGCAGCCCGGGACAGGGGGCCTACGAGCAGTACTTC. Protein sequence: CASSPGQGAYEQYF. J is TRBJ2-7 and V is TRBV6-6; 11 positions agree with TRBD1. The J segment lost 2 bases and the V segment lost 6 bases, leaving 3 bases of the junction unmatched. This CDR3 comprises 14 residues. Germline CDR1 and CDR2: MNHNY and SVGAGI (reference sequence).

Only one count was recorded for this clone. CDR3 nucleotide sequence: TGCGCCAGCAGCATCCCCGGGACAGGGACCGACGAGCAGTACTTC. Protein product: CASSIPGTGTDEQYF. This rearrangement joins TRBV5-1 to TRBJ2-7; 9 nucleotides match TRBD1. The V and J ends lost 4 bases and 5 bases, in that order; junction bases with no gene match: 10. This CDR3 comprises 15 residues. The germline V gene encodes CDR1 SGHRS and CDR2 YFSETQ.

Concerning this clone itself: A junction end diverges from the germline sequence, so it may reflect a read error. This chain links TRBV7-6 with TRBJ1-6, with 9 bases fitting TRBD1. CDR1 and CDR2 (germline): SGHVS, FNYEAQ. This CDR3 has 15 residues. Here the CDR3 DNA reads TGTGCCAGCAGTTTAGCCGGGACAGGGTATTCACCCCTCCACTTT. Its translation: CASSLAGTGYSPLHF.

This rearrangement joins TRBV7-6 to TRBJ2-3, with 9 bases that match TRBD2. The CDR3 sequence is 16 residues long. The germline CDR1 and CDR2 sequences are SGHVS and FNYEAQ. J was trimmed by 0 bases and V by 7 bases; bases with no gene match: 8. Here the CDR3 reads CASNAAGGLSTDTQYF. The CDR3 region has the DNA TGTGCCAGCAATGCAGCGGGGGGCCTTAGCACAGATACGCAGTATTTT.

The chain employs TRBV19 and TRBJ2-7; TRBD1 aligns across 7 bases. The junction had 12 bases not matched to a gene; V was cut back by 7 bases and J by 3 bases. CDR3 length: 15 residues. Germline CDR1 is LNHDA and CDR2 is SQIVND (reference sequence). The CDR3 DNA sequence: TGTGCCAGTAAGGCTTCGGGGACAGCCGACTACGAGCAGTACTTC. Translation: CASKASGTADYEQYF.

V and J are TRBV30 and TRBJ1-4, with TRBD1 as a possible D gene (5 bases). The germline V gene has CDR1 GTSNPN and CDR2 SVGIG (reference sequence). The CDR3 is 14 amino acids. Trimming removed 5 bases at V and 6 bases at J, with 16 bases between. DNA of the CDR3: TGTGCCTGGGGGCGGGGGAACTTAGATGAAAAACTGTTTTTT. Encoded protein: CAWGRGNLDEKLFF.

The V call is TRBV9, the J call TRBJ1-4, with D perhaps TRBD1 (6 bases). CDR1 is SGDLS and CDR2 is YYNGEE in the germline V gene. Trimming cost V 0 bases and J 7 bases, with 10 bases left between them. There are 14 residues in the CDR3. The CDR3 is CASSVGDIGEKLFF. For the CDR3, the DNA is TGTGCCAGCAGCGTAGGGGACATCGGTGAAAAACTGTTTTTT. Looking up the rest from reference TRBV9 and TRBJ1-4 gives the full variable domain: DSGVTQTPKHLITATGQRVTLRCSPRSGDLSVYWYQQSLDQGLQFLIQYYNGEERAKGNILERFSAQQFPDLHSELNLSSLELGDSALYFCASSVGDIGEKLFFGSGTQLSVL.

The CDR3, as DNA: TGCGCCAGCAGCCCCCAACAAACAATGAACACTGAAGCTTTCTTT. This translates into CASSPQQTMNTEAFF. The J gene is TRBJ1-1, the V gene TRBV5-1; D is uncertain. CDR3 length equals 15 residues. V was pared by 4 bases and J by 0 bases, with 13 bases between. CDR1 and CDR2 from the germline V gene are SGHRS and YFSETQ.

The V and J genes are TRBV6-5 and TRBJ1-1; a possible D gene is TRBD1 (5 bases). The CDR3 length is 14 residues. Trimming left V 2 bases short and J 4 bases short, with 11 bases between. Germline CDR1 reads MNHEY; CDR2 reads SVGAGI. CDR3 sequence (DNA): TGTGCCAGCAGTTACCTCAGGGAACGCACTGAAGCTTTCTTT. It is translated as CASSYLRERTEAFF.

The V and J genes are TRBV14 and TRBJ1-2; D gene ambiguous. The CDR3 is 14 residues long. V gave up 3 bases and J gave up 6 bases, with 14 bases separating them. Germline V gene sequence: CDR1 SGHDN, CDR2 FVKESK. CDR3 nucleotide sequence: TGTGCCAGCAGCCAGCTCTCCGGGAGGGATGGCTACACCTTC. This sequence encodes CASSQLSGRDGYTF.

The V and J genes are TRBV11-3 and TRBJ2-2, with D perhaps TRBD2 (6 bases). The germline CDR1 and CDR2 sequences are SGHNT and YENEEA. This CDR3 is 15 amino acids long. V lost 8 bases and J 0 bases, leaving 13 bases between the germline ends. In DNA form, the CDR3 reads TGTGCCAGCGTACGAGCTAGCGCGAACACCGGGGAGCTGTTTTTT. This codes for CASVRASANTGELFF.

The chain employs TRBV5-1 and TRBJ1-1; 8 bases fit TRBD1. There are 17 residues in the CDR3. CDR1 and CDR2 from the germline V gene are SGHRS and YFSETQ. V lost 4 bases, J lost 1 base, and 12 bases stayed unmatched. CDR3 bases: TGCGCCAGCAGCCTAACCCCCGGGACAGGTTCGAACACTGAAGCTTTCTTT. This sequence encodes CASSLTPGTGSNTEAFF. Full variable domain (missing parts from reference TRBV5-1 and TRBJ1-1): KAGVTQTPRYLIKTRGQQVTLSCSPISGHRSVSWYQQTPGQGLQFLFEYFSETQRNKGNFPGRFSGRQFSNSRSEMNVSTLELGDSALYLCASSLTPGTGSNTEAFFGQGTRLTVV.

The rearrangement links TRBV4-3 to TRBJ2-3; 13 bases map to TRBD2. CDR3 length equals 18 residues. Per the germline V gene, CDR1 is LGHNA and CDR2 is YSLEER. Germline trimming cut 0 bases from V and 3 bases from J; bases unmatched to any gene: 6. The CDR3 spells CASSQDLGLAGVTDTQYF. CDR3 DNA sequence: TGCGCCAGCAGCCAAGATCTTGGACTAGCGGGAGTAACAGATACGCAGTATTTT.

This chain connects TRBV9 to TRBJ2-3, with TRBD1 matching over 7 bases. There are 17 residues in the CDR3. The germline V gene encodes CDR1 SGDLS and CDR2 YYNGEE. V was clipped by 0 bases and J by 4 bases; unmatched bases: 11. The CDR3 DNA reads as TGTGCCAGCAGCGTAGCGCCAGGGGGAACGACAGCAGATACGCAGTATTTT. Translating it yields CASSVAPGGTTADTQYF.